The 17 T cell receptor beta chains below all came from one sample that was sequenced in a study of T cells after yellow fever vaccination. TCRdb re-called the 5' RACE reads through MiXCR, storing one row per CDR3 protein. The table lists around 530,000 distinct CDR3 sequences, around 16% of them singletons. Sample: PBMCs, taken about 5 days after the first yellow fever vaccination. All receptors derive from a man aged 18 to 35 who received the YFV17D yellow fever vaccine.

The rearrangement links TRBV25-1 to TRBJ2-2, with a possible D match to TRBD1 (6 bases). Germline CDR1 MGHDK, CDR2 SYGVNS. This CDR3 has 15 residues. Trimming took 10 bases from V and 4 from J, leaving 19 bases between them. The CDR3 DNA reads TGTGCCAACAATCCAGGGGTTTACGGCACCGGGGAGCTGTTTTTT. Translating it yields CANNPGVYGTGELFF.

This clonotype turned up a few times. V usage is TRBV29-1 and J usage is TRBJ2-4, with D possibly TRBD2 on 5 matching bases. Germline CDR1 is SQVTM and CDR2 is ANQGSEA. The ends were cut back, 5 bases at V and 6 bases at J, with 23 bases in the middle. The CDR3 extends over 16 amino acids. In nucleotides, the CDR3 is TGCAGCGTTACCCCTTTAGGCGGCGAGGGTAGAAACATTCAGTACTTC. Its protein is CSVTPLGGEGRNIQYF.

This chain connects TRBV6-2 or TRBV6-3 to TRBJ2-7; TRBD1 matches 11 bases. The CDR3 contains 15 residues. V dropped 5 bases and J dropped 12; count of bases not matched to a gene: 15. The germline V gene has CDR1 MNHEY and CDR2 SVGEGT. CDR3 DNA: TGTGCCAGCAGTGACCCCGGGACAGGGGGTTATTTCCCGTACGTC. Translation gives CASSDPGTGGYFPYV.

This clonotype has more than one count but fewer than ten. V is TRBV2 and J is TRBJ1-6; a possible D gene is TRBD1 (5 bases). CDR3 size: 11 residues. V was shortened by 7 bases and J by 16 bases, with 14 bases between the two germline ends. From germline, CDR1 is SNHLY and CDR2 FYNNEI. The CDR3 DNA follows: TGTGCCAGCATAGTGAAGGGGCAGCTCCACTTT. It encodes CASIVKGQLHF.

The chain carries TRBV20-1 and TRBJ2-7; D is possibly TRBD2 (6 bases). Looked up from germline, CDR1 is DFQATT and CDR2 is SNEGSKA (reference sequence). Trimming took off 6 bases at V and 1 base at J, with 19 bases between the two ends. The CDR3 is 15 amino acids. The CDR3 region has the DNA TGCAGTGCAGGGCCTAGCGAAGCTCGGTCCTACGAGCAGTACTTC. It is translated as CSAGPSEARSYEQYF.

The gene calls are TRBV9 and TRBJ1-2, with D possibly TRBD1 on 5 matching bases. The CDR3 is made up of 14 amino acids. Trimming removed 3 bases at V and 8 bases at J, with 17 bases between. CDR1 and CDR2 from the germline V gene are SGDLS and YYNGEE. CDR3 amino acids: CASSAEGRFSGYTF. The CDR3 nucleotides read TGTGCCAGCAGCGCGGAGGGACGGTTTAGCGGCTACACCTTC.

This chain joins TRBV29-1 and TRBJ1-2; 7 bases are shared with TRBD1. The germline gives CDR1 SQVTM, CDR2 ANQGSEA. Trimming cost V 6 bases and J 2 bases; bases outside gene matches: 3. This CDR3 comprises 12 residues. CDR3 sequence (DNA): TGCAGCGTGGCGACAGGGAACTATGGCTACACCTTC. It is translated as CSVATGNYGYTF.

The chain employs TRBV15 and TRBJ2-3, with unresolved D. The ends were cut back, 0 bases at V and 0 bases at J, with 10 bases in the middle. The CDR3 length is 16 residues. Germline CDR1 is LNHNV and CDR2 is YYDKDF (reference sequence). CDR3 residues: CATSRDYAPSTDTQYF. The CDR3 coding sequence is TGTGCCACCAGCAGAGACTACGCTCCTAGCACAGATACGCAGTATTTT.

The chain is built from TRBV7-2 and TRBJ2-3, with D maybe TRBD2 (7 bases). Germline V lookup: CDR1 SGHTA, CDR2 FQGNSA. The V end lost 2 bases, the J end lost 5 bases, and 17 bases lay between the germline ends. This CDR3 is built from 16 residues. CDR3 residues: CASSLFGGGARDTQYF. The CDR3 coding sequence is TGTGCCAGCAGCTTATTTGGGGGGGGGGCCCGAGATACGCAGTATTTT.

This clonotype showed up just once. V and J are TRBV6-2 or TRBV6-3 and TRBJ2-7; D remains ambiguous. Germline V gene sequence: CDR1 MNHEY, CDR2 SVGEGT. The V gene lost 10 bases and the J gene lost 5 bases, with 15 bases spanning the gap. The CDR3 sequence is 12 residues long. The CDR3 sequence is CANDWLPNEQYF. The CDR3, as DNA: TGTGCCAACGACTGGCTACCTAACGAGCAGTACTTC.

This clonotype was recorded a few times. V usage is TRBV5-4 and J usage is TRBJ2-3; D may match TRBD1 or TRBD2 (5 bases each). The CDR3 length is 16 residues. V lost 0 bases and J 2 bases, leaving 13 bases between the germline ends. Germline values: CDR1 SGHNT, CDR2 YYREEE (reference sequence). The CDR3 spells CASSLAALGTTDTQYF. The CDR3 DNA is TGTGCCAGCAGCTTGGCCGCGCTGGGGACCACAGATACGCAGTATTTT.

This clonotype was seen more than once but under ten times. J is TRBJ1-4 and V is TRBV9; D call uncertain. Per the germline V gene, CDR1 is SGDLS and CDR2 is YYNGEE. Trimming cost V 3 bases and J 6 bases, with 12 bases left between them. There are 14 residues in the CDR3. CDR3 sequence (DNA): TGTGCCAGCAGCGACGCCCCCCGAGATGAAAAACTGTTTTTT. Amino acid sequence: CASSDAPRDEKLFF.

This clonotype was recorded a few times. V and J are TRBV7-9 and TRBJ1-5; D not certain. Germline V gene sequence: CDR1 SEHNR, CDR2 FQNEAQ (reference sequence). The germline V and J ends were trimmed by 1 base and 9 bases, with 10 bases remaining between them. The CDR3 runs to 13 residues. CDR3 coding DNA: TGTGCCAGCAGCTTAGAGGTCGGGAGGCCCCAGCATTTT. This translates into CASSLEVGRPQHF.

This clonotype was counted only a few times. The chain links TRBV3-1 to TRBJ1-6; 7 bases are shared with TRBD1. The CDR3 spans 13 residues. V gave up 4 bases and J gave up 13 bases; unmatched junction bases: 7. Germline values: CDR1 LGHDT, CDR2 YNNKEL (reference sequence). CDR3 nucleotides: TGTGCCAGCAGCCGTACAGGGGCGCAGCCCCTCCACTTT. Residues: CASSRTGAQPLHF.

This clonotype has only a few counts. The genes are TRBV27 and TRBJ2-1; D tentatively reads TRBD1 or TRBD2 (6 bases each). Trimming left V 7 bases short and J 10 bases short, with 17 bases between. This CDR3 is built from 13 residues. The germline CDR1 and CDR2 sequences are MNHEY and SMNVEV (reference sequence). The CDR3 sequence is CASNGQGGQEQFF. In nucleotides, the CDR3 is TGTGCCAGCAACGGGCAGGGAGGACAGGAGCAGTTCTTC.

In its sample, this clonotype was seen a few times. This sequence joins TRBV5-1 and TRBJ2-1, with D perhaps matching TRBD2 (5 bases). The V and J ends lost 4 bases and 6 bases respectively, with 8 bases between them. Germline V lookup: CDR1 SGHRS, CDR2 YFSETQ. The CDR3 is made up of 12 amino acids. CDR3 region: CASSGSFNEQFF. CDR3 DNA: TGCGCCAGCAGCGGGAGCTTCAATGAGCAGTTCTTC.

This chain links TRBV6-1 with TRBJ1-5; the match to TRBD1 covers 7 bases. The V and J ends lost 9 bases and 0 bases, in that order; junction bases with no gene match: 8. This CDR3 is built from 15 residues. The V gene's germline CDR1 is MNHNS and CDR2 SASEGT. CDR3 DNA: TGTGCCAGATTCTGGGGACAGAATAGCAATCAGCCCCAGCATTTT. It encodes CARFWGQNSNQPQHF.